This T cell receptor (beta chain) was documented in a study of blood T cell repertoires in COVID-19. Turning to the study itself: T cells, B-cell-depleted T cells, or PBMCs supplied cDNA or gDNA.

CDR3 length: 15 amino acids. In germline, CDR1 is SGHVS, CDR2 FNYEAQ. With 5 bases clipped from V and 3 bases from J, the junction kept 3 bases outside the gene matches. TCRdb keeps only in-frame clones here, not all; method: immunoSEQ multiplex PCR. The sample lists about 200,000 clones; about 85% were seen once. The receptor was isolated from a man in his fifties or sixties with active or convalescent COVID-19. The V gene is TRBV7-6, the J gene TRBJ2-1, with 11 positions matching TRBD2. Material: peripheral blood. This CDR3 reads CASSLTSGGYNEQFF. CDR3 DNA: TGTGCCAGCAGCCTTACTAGCGGGGGCTACAATGAGCAGTTCTTC.